This is a list of T cell receptor beta chains from one sample in a study of spatial heterogeneity in lung cancer. In TCRdb, the 5' RACE reads were re-called with MiXCR into one record per CDR3 protein. The data contain about 29,000 distinct CDR3 sequences, 10% of them singletons. The source material was PBMCs, sampled at follow-up. The receptors were gathered from a female donor with early-stage non-small cell lung cancer. Both conserved end residues are part of each CDR3. Fields, in order: V gene, J gene, CDR3 protein.

TRBV12-3/TRBV12-4	TRBJ1-1	CASTLEGGNTEAFF
TRBV7-9	TRBJ1-5	CASSLNGAQPQHF
TRBV7-9	TRBJ2-1	CASSFMGQGYNEQFF
TRBV10-3	TRBJ2-7	CAISDLDGASYEQYF
TRBV6-5	TRBJ2-3	CASSYSSTITDTQYF
TRBV5-1	TRBJ2-3	CASSTSLRERTDTQYF
TRBV18	TRBJ1-1	CASSSLAGEAFF
TRBV20-1	TRBJ2-2	CSARDITDAGELFF
TRBV7-9	TRBJ2-7	CASSLGGGVSDEQYF
TRBV27	TRBJ1-2	CASSLTGGADFYGYTF
TRBV4-1	TRBJ2-4	CASSQGPGQGAKNIQYF
TRBV29-1	TRBJ2-1	CSAFAGEYNEQFF
TRBV28	TRBJ1-4	CATGTGSATNEKLFF
TRBV2	TRBJ2-3	CASSGGWRRSGRTDTQYF
TRBV28	TRBJ1-3	CASIDSSSGNTIYF
TRBV6-6	TRBJ2-1	CASSQGGGGKNEQFF
TRBV28	TRBJ2-7	CASSLPRTGFSYEQYF
TRBV10-3	TRBJ1-1	CATGTGPMNTEAFF
TRBV6-5	TRBJ2-5	CASSYSQGPQETQYF
TRBV7-2	TRBJ2-5	CASSLSGAGETQYF
TRBV2	TRBJ1-6	CASTSGDSGKSPLHF
TRBV6-6	TRBJ1-2	CASRSRQSIHNYGYTF
TRBV7-2	TRBJ2-3	CASSSPQGSTDTQYF
TRBV28	TRBJ2-7	CASGAWGRTYEQYF
TRBV7-9	TRBJ1-1	CASSSWEKNTEAFF
TRBV20-1	TRBJ2-1	CSAIVFGGGSEGEQFF
TRBV7-9	TRBJ1-2	CASSLEGPTVHYGYTF
TRBV15	TRBJ2-1	CATSEGTSGFNEQFF
TRBV2	TRBJ2-1	CASSEGDRVFEQFF
TRBV27	TRBJ2-5	CASSSLRLAGVSPGTQYF
TRBV20-1	TRBJ2-1	CSARDLSGGWQFF
TRBV3-1	TRBJ2-1	CASSPPDRSNEQFF
TRBV4-2	TRBJ2-1	CASSQDLMGGEQFF
TRBV6-1	TRBJ1-1	CASKTGPTNTEAFF
TRBV7-2	TRBJ1-2	CASSFRVFSGYTF
TRBV7-8	TRBJ2-2	CASSPDIGELFF
TRBV2	TRBJ2-2	CASRRSGELFF
TRBV19	TRBJ1-1	CASSSGSGVNTEAFF
TRBV4-2	TRBJ2-1	CASSQELMGDNEQFF
TRBV7-8	TRBJ2-2	CASSATSGGNTGELFF
TRBV7-2	TRBJ1-5	CASSLGTGHNQPQHF
TRBV29-1	TRBJ2-4	CSARGVSNQNIQYF
TRBV6-6	TRBJ2-5	CASSYSTSGGAGETQYF
TRBV6-1	TRBJ1-1	CASRPTGDLGTEAFF
TRBV5-4	TRBJ1-4	CASSLRTGSNEKLFF
TRBV4-2	TRBJ2-1	CASSQDLVRGYPYNEQFF
TRBV28	TRBJ1-4	CASSAPGTRDEKLFF
TRBV18	TRBJ1-1	CASSNRLNTEAFF
TRBV6-1	TRBJ2-1	CASRDKGDNEQFF
TRBV2	TRBJ1-2	CASRAGYGYTF
TRBV9	TRBJ2-3	CASSVDPGGLAGHVSQYF
TRBV28	TRBJ1-2	CASSYQGNGGYTF
TRBV30	TRBJ2-3	CASRMYGTDTQYF
TRBV13	TRBJ1-1	CASSADLEAFF
TRBV28	TRBJ1-6	CASRGQGANSPLHF